Each of the 7 T cell receptor beta chains below was sequenced from the same sample in a study of cytomegalovirus exposure and HLA in healthy donors. Sequencing used immunoSEQ multiplex PCR; TCRdb keeps in-frame clones, though not all of them. The profile shows 98,000 or so clones, about 85% of them singletons. Sequencing input: PBMCs. The source of these receptors is a woman aged 18-29 years in good health and CMV-seronegative.

The rearrangement joins TRBV18 to TRBJ1-2; TRBD1 aligns across 7 bases. With 3 bases clipped from V and 1 base from J, the junction kept 11 bases outside the gene matches. This CDR3 is 17 amino acids long. Germline CDR1 reads KGHSH; CDR2 reads LQKENI. The CDR3 nucleotides read TGTGCCAGCTCACCTTCATACCTGACAGGGCTTAACTATGGCTACACCTTC. It specifies CASSPSYLTGLNYGYTF.

The J gene is TRBJ1-1, the V gene TRBV12-5; D perhaps matches TRBD1 (5 bases). V was trimmed by 4 bases and J by 1 base, leaving 7 bases between them. This CDR3 has 13 amino acids. Germline values: CDR1 LGHNT, CDR2 FRNRAP. The DNA for the CDR3 is TGTGCTAGTGGTTCAGGACAGAACACTGAAGCTTTCTTT. This codes for CASGSGQNTEAFF.

V gene TRBV2 combines with J gene TRBJ1-3, with D uncertain. The germline V and J ends were trimmed by 4 bases and 3 bases, with 13 bases remaining between them. CDR3 length equals 15 residues. Per germline, CDR1 SNHLY and CDR2 FYNNEI. CDR3 DNA: TGTGCCAGCAGTGCCCAACAAATTGGTGGAAACACCATATATTTT. It encodes CASSAQQIGGNTIYF.

The chain combines TRBV5-5 with TRBJ1-2; 8 bases map to TRBD1. Germline-derived CDR1 and CDR2 are SGHKS and YYEKEE (reference sequence). J was trimmed by 4 bases and V by 3 bases; bases with no gene match: 8. The CDR3 is 15 residues long. The CDR3 bases are TGTGCCAGCAGCTCAGGAACCACAGGGGGCTATGGCTACACCTTC. This gives the protein CASSSGTTGGYGYTF.

The chain carries TRBV5-4 and TRBJ1-1, with D tentatively TRBD1 (6 bases). Trimming stripped 4 bases from V and 6 bases from J, with 13 bases between. Looked up from germline, CDR1 is SGHNT and CDR2 is YYREEE (reference sequence). The CDR3 runs to 13 residues. CDR3 protein: CASSLQGRAEAFF. The CDR3 DNA sequence: TGTGCCAGCAGCCTACAGGGAAGAGCTGAAGCTTTCTTT.

The chain has TRBV28 and TRBJ1-2, with 7 bases matching TRBD1. The CDR3 runs 14 residues. Germline loops: CDR1 MDHEN, CDR2 SYDVKM. The V and J ends lost 6 bases and 2 bases, in that order; junction bases with no gene match: 6. CDR3 bases: TGTGCCAGCAGCCTACCGGACAGGAACTATGGCTACACCTTC. As protein: CASSLPDRNYGYTF.

The chain carries TRBV18 and TRBJ1-1, with D uncertain. This CDR3 region has 13 residues. Per germline, CDR1 KGHSH and CDR2 LQKENI. V lost 4 bases and J 1 base, leaving 7 bases between the germline ends. CDR3 sequence: CASSLRGNTEAFF. The CDR3 bases are TGTGCCAGCTCACTCCGCGGGAACACTGAAGCTTTCTTT.